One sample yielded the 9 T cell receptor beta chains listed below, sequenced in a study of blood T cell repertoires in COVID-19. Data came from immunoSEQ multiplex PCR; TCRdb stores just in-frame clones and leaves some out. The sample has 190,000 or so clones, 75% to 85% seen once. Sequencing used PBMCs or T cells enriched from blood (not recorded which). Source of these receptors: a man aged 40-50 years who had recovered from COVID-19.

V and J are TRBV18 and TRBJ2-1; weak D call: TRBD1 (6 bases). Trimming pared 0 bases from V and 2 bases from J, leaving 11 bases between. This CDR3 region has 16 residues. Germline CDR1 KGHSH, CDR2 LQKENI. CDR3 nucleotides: TGTGCCAGCTCACCACCGACAGGACGTACCTACAATGAGCAGTTCTTC. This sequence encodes CASSPPTGRTYNEQFF.

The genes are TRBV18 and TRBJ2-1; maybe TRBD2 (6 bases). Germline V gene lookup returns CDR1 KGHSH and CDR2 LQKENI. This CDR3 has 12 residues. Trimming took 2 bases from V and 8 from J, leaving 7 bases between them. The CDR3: CASSPWGDEQFF. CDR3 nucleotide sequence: TGTGCCAGCTCACCATGGGGGGATGAGCAGTTCTTC.

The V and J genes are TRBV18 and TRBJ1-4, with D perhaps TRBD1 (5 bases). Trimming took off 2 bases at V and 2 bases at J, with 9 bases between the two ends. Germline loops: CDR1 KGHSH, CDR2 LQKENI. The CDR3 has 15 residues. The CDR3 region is CASSPAGGTNEKLFF. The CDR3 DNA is TGTGCCAGCTCACCAGCCGGGGGTACTAATGAAAAACTGTTTTTT.

CDR3 nucleotides: TGTGCCAGTAGCATCCAAGGGGGACAGAGCTCCGCTAGCGGGAGCTATGAGCAGTTCTTC. Translated, it gives CASSIQGGQSSASGSYEQFF. V usage is TRBV19 and J usage is TRBJ2-1; the match to TRBD2 covers 10 bases. Per germline, CDR1 LNHDA and CDR2 SQIVND (reference sequence). J gave up 8 bases and V 6 bases, and 25 bases lay outside the gene matches. The CDR3 sequence is 20 residues long.

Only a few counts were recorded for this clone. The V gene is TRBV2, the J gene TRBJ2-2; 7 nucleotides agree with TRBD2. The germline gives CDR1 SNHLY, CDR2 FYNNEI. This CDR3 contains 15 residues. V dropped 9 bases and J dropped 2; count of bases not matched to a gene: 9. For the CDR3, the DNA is TGTGCCAGTGTTCCGGGAGGCCAAAACACCGGGGAGCTGTTTTTT. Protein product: CASVPGGQNTGELFF.

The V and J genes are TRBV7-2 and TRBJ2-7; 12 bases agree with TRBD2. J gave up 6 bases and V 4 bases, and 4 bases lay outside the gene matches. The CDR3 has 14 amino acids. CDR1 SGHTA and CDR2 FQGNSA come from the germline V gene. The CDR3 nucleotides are TGTGCCAGCAGCTCTAGCGGGAGGGCGGGCGAGCAGTACTTC. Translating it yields CASSSSGRAGEQYF.

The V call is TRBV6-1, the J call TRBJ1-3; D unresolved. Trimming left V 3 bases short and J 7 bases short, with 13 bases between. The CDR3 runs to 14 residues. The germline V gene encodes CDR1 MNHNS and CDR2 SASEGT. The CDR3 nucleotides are TGTGCCAGCAGTGATCCCAGATTCAGGAACACCATATATTTT. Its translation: CASSDPRFRNTIYF.

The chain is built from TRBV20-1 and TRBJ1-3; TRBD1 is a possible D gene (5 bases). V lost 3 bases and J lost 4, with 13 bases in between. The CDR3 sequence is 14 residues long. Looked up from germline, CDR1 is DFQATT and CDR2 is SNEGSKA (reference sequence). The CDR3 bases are TGCAGTGCTAGTCCCGCAGGGTTAGGAAACACCATATATTTT. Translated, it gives CSASPAGLGNTIYF.

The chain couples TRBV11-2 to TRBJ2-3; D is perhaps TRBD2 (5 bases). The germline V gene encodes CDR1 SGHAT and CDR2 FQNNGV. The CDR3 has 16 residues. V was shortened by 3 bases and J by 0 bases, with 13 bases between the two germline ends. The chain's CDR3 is CASSFQAAISTDTQYF. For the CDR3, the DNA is TGTGCCAGCAGCTTCCAAGCGGCAATTAGCACAGATACGCAGTATTTT.